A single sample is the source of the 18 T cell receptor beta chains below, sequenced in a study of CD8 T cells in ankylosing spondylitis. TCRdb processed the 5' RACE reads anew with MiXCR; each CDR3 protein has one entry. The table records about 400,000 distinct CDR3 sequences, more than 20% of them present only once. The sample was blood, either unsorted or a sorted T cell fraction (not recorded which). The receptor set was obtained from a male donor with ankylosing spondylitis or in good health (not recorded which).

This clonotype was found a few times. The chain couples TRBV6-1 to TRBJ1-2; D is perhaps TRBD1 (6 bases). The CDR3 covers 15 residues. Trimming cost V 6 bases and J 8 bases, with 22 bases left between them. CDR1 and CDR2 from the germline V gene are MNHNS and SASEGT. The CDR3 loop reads CASSEAYRVTGGYTF. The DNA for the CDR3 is TGTGCCAGCAGCGAGGCGTACAGGGTTACGGGAGGCTACACCTTC.

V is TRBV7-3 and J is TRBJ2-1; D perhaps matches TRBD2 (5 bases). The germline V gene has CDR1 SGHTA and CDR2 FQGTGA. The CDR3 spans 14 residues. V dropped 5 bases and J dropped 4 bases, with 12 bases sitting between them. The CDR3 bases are TGTGCCAGCAGCCATACGGGCGGGTACAATGAGCAGTTCTTC. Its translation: CASSHTGGYNEQFF.

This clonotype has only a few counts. The CDR3 DNA is TGTGCCAGCTCACCACTGACAGGCCCCTTCTACGAGCAGTACTTC. It encodes CASSPLTGPFYEQYF. The chain combines TRBV18 with TRBJ2-7, with D maybe TRBD1 (6 bases). Germline V gene sequence: CDR1 KGHSH, CDR2 LQKENI. The CDR3 runs 15 residues. Trimming took off 1 base at V and 3 bases at J, with 13 bases between the two ends.

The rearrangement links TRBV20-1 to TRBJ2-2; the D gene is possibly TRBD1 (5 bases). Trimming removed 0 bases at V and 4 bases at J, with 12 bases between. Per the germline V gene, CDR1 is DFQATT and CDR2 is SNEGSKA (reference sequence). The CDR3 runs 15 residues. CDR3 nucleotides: TGCAGTGCTAGAGAAACCAGGGATACCACCGGGGAGCTGTTTTTT. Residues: CSARETRDTTGELFF.

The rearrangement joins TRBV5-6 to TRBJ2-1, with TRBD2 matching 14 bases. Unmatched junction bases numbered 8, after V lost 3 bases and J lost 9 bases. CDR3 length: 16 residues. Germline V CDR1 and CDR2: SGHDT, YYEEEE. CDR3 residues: CASSSGTSGGSSEQFF. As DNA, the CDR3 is TGTGCCAGCAGCTCCGGGACTAGCGGGGGATCGAGTGAGCAGTTCTTC.

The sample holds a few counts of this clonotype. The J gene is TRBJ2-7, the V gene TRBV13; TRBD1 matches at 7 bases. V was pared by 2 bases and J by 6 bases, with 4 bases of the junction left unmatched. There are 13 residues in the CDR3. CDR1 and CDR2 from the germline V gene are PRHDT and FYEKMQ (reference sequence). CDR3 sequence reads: CASSLRDRVEQYF. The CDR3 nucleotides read TGTGCCAGCAGCTTAAGAGACAGGGTCGAGCAGTACTTC.

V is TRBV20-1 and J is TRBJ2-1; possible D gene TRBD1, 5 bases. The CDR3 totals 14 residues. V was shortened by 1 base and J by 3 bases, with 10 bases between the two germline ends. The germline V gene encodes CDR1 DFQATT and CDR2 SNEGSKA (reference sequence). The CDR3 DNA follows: TGCAGTGCTAGAGCCCAGACAGTCTACAATGAGCAGTTCTTC. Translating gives CSARAQTVYNEQFF.

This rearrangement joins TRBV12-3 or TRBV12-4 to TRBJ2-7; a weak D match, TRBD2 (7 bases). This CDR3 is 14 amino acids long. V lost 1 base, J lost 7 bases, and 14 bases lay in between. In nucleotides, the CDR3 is TGTGCCAGCAGTTTAGGTGGGGGGGCGGGGGAGCAGTACTTC. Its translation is CASSLGGGAGEQYF.

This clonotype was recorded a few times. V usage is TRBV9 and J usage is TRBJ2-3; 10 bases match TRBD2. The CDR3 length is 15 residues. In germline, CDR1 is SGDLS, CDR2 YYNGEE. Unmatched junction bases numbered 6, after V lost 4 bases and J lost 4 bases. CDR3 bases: TGTGCCAGCAGCATCCTAGCGGGGGAGCCAGATACGCAGTATTTT. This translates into CASSILAGEPDTQYF.

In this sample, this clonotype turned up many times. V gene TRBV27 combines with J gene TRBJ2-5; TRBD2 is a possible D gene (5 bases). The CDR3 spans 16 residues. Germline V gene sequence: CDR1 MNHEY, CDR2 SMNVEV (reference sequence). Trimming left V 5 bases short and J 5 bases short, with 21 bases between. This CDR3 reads CASSPWGVRVQETQYF. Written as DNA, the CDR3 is TGTGCCAGCAGTCCATGGGGAGTAAGGGTTCAGGAGACCCAGTACTTC.

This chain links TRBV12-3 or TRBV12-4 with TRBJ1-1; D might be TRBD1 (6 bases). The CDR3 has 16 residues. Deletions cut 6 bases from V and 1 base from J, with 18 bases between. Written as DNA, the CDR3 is TGTGCCAGCAGCGGGGGCCCGTACAGACCGAACACTGAAGCTTTCTTT. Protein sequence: CASSGGPYRPNTEAFF.

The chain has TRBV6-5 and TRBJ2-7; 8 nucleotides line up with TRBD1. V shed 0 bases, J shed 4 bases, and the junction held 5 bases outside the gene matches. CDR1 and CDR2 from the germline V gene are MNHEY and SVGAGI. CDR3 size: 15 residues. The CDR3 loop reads CASSYSIGQGYEQYF. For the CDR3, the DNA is TGTGCCAGCAGTTACTCGATAGGACAGGGTTACGAGCAGTACTTC.

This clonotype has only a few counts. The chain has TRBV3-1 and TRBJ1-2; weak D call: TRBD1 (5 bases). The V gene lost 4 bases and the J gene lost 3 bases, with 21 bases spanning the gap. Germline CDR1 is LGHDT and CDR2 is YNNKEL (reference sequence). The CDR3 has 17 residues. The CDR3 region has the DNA TGTGCCAGCAGCCGTCAAATGGGGCAGGCCTTTGACTATGGCTACACCTTC. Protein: CASSRQMGQAFDYGYTF.

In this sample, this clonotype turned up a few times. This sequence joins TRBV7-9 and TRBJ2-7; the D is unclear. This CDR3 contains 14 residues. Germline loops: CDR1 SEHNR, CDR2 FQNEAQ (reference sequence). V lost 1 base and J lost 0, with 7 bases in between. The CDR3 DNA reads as TGTGCCAGCAGCTTAGTACAGACCTCCTACGAGCAGTACTTC. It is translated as CASSLVQTSYEQYF.

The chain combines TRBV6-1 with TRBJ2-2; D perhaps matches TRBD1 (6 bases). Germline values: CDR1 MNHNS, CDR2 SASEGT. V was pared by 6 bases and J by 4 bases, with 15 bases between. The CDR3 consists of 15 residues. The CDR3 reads CASSPGTSSTGELFF. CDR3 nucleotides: TGTGCCAGCAGCCCCGGGACAAGTTCCACCGGGGAGCTGTTTTTT.

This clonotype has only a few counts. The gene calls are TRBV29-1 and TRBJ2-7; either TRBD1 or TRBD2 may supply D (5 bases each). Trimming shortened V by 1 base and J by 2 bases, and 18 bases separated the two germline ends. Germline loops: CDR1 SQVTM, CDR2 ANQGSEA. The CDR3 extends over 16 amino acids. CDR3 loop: CSVEGGTGRDPYEQYF. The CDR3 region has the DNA TGCAGCGTTGAAGGGGGTACAGGCAGGGACCCCTACGAGCAGTACTTC.

CDR3 sequence: CASSWPNSPLHF. In nucleotides, the CDR3 is TGTGCCAGCAGCTGGCCGAATTCACCCCTCCACTTT. V and J are TRBV27 and TRBJ1-6; D is uncertain. V lost 6 bases to trimming and J lost 7 bases, with 7 bases between them. The CDR3 contains 12 residues. Per germline, CDR1 MNHEY and CDR2 SMNVEV (reference sequence).

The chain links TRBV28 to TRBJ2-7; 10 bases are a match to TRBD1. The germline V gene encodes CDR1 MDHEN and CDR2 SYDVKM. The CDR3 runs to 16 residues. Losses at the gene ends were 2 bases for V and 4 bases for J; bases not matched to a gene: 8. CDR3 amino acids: CASSLQDRGFGYEQYF. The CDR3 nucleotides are TGTGCCAGCAGTTTACAGGACAGGGGGTTTGGGTACGAGCAGTACTTC.